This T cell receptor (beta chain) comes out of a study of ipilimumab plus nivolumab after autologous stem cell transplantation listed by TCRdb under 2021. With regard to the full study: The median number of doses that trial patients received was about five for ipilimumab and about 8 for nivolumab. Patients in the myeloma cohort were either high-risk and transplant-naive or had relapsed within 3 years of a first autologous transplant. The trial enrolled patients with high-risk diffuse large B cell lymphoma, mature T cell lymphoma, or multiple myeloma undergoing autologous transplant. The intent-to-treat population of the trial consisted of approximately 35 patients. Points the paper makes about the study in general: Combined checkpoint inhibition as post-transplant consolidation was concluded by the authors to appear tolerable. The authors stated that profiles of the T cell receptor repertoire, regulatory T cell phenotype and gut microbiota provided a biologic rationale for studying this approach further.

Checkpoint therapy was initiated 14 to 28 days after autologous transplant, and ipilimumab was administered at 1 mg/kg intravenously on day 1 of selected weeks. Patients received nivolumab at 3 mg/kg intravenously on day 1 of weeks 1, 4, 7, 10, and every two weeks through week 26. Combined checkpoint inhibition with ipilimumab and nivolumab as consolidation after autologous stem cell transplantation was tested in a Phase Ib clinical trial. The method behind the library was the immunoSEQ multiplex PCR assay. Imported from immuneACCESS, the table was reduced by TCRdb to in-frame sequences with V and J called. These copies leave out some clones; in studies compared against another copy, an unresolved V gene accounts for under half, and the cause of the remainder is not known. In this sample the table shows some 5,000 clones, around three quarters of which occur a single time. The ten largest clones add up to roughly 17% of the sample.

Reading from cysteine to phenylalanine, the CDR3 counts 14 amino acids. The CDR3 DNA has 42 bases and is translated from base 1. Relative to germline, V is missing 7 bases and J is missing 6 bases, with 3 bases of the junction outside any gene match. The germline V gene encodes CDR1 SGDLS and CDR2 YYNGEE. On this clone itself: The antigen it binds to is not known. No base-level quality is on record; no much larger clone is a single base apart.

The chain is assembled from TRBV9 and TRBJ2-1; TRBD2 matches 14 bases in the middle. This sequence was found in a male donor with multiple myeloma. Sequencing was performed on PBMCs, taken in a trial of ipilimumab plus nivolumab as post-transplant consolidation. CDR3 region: CASATSGGANEQFF. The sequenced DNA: TGTGCCAGCGCGACTAGCGGGGGGGCCAATGAGCAGTTCTTC.